Described below is a single TCR beta chain sequence and its context. Its antigen remains unknown. V shed 9 bases and J shed 1 base, with 15 bases lying between them. Germline loops: CDR1 WSHSY, CDR2 SAAADI. The CDR3 sequence is 15 residues long. These data are taken from a study of cytomegalovirus exposure and HLA in healthy donors. General study results and limits: Three CMV-associated chains were confirmed in vitro to be specific for CMV antigens. The investigators catalogued 150 or so TCR beta chains as cytomegalovirus-associated. For cytomegalovirus status, the classifier reportedly gave diagnoses with high specificity and sensitivity.

The assay was immunoSEQ multiplex PCR, and TCRdb's table has in-frame clones only and misses some. The sample consists of over 70,000 clones, 70% to 90% of them appearing once. The sample was PBMCs. The chain has TRBV10-2 and TRBJ2-2; no clear D. The TCR was taken from a woman in her late teens or twenties in good health and CMV-seropositive. The CDR3 DNA sequence: TGCGCCAGTTCTTACATCCCGGGGAACACCGGGGAGCTGTTTTTT. This translates into CASSYIPGNTGELFF.